This is a list of T cell receptor beta chains from one sample in a study of OX40 agonist ivuxolimab in advanced cancers. The repertoire was sequenced with immunoSEQ multiplex PCR; TCRdb's copy has only in-frame clones and lacks some. Here the sample spans 35,000 to 45,000 clones, around 87% being singletons. Sequencing used CD4+ or CD8+ T cells sorted from blood, obtained in a trial of the OX40 agonist ivuxolimab. These TCRs come from an adult with an advanced solid tumor such as melanoma, head and neck, liver or kidney cancer. CDR3s include the opening cysteine and the closing phenylalanine or tryptophan. A D gene is named only where the DNA matches it firmly. Clone size appears in some rows only: once, few, many, or a class for an expanded clone.

size,D,J,V,DNA,CDR3
-,-,TRBJ2-1,TRBV18,TGTGCCAGCTCACCACCGGAGGCCCTCCCCTACAATGAGCAGTTCTTC,CASSPPEALPYNEQFF
few,-,TRBJ1-5,TRBV9,TGTGCCAGCAGCGTAGGGTGGGGAAGCGATCAGCCCCAGCATTTT,CASSVGWGSDQPQHF
once,TRBD2,TRBJ2-7,TRBV2,TGTGCCAGCAAGGGCGGGGGATACGAGCAGTACTTC,CASKGGGYEQYF
once,-,TRBJ2-5,TRBV2,TGTGCCAGCAGTGAAGTCCGGGGAGAAGAGACCCAGTACTTC,CASSEVRGEETQYF
-,TRBD2,TRBJ2-3,TRBV7-8,TGTGCCAGCAGCTTCTACTCTAGCGGGAGGGCCATAGATACGCAGTATTTT,CASSFYSSGRAIDTQYF
-,-,TRBJ1-5,TRBV6-5,TGTGCCAGCAGTTACTCGGGCAGGGTCAATCAGCCCCAGCATTTT,CASSYSGRVNQPQHF
-,TRBD1,TRBJ1-2,TRBV6-5,TGTGCCAGCAGTACAGGGGATGGCGGCTACACCTTC,CASSTGDGGYTF
-,TRBD2,TRBJ2-2,TRBV7-3,TGTGCCAGCAGCCCAACTAGCGGGGGCGGGTCCGGGGAGCTGTTTTTT,CASSPTSGGGSGELFF
-,-,TRBJ2-1,TRBV7-7,TGTGCCAGCAGCTTGGTCGACGGCAATGAGCAGTTCTTC,CASSLVDGNEQFF
-,TRBD1,TRBJ1-2,TRBV6-6,TGTGCCAGCAGTCAGGGACAGGACGGCTACACCTTC,CASSQGQDGYTF
-,-,TRBJ1-1,TRBV10-3,TGTGCCATCAGTGAGTCGATAGGGGCCAAGAGGGCTTTCTTT,CAISESIGAKRAFF
-,TRBD1,TRBJ2-5,TRBV23-1,TGCGCCAGCAGTCAGCCCCGGGACAGGGGGCGAGAGACCCAGTACTTC,CASSQPRDRGRETQYF
-,-,TRBJ2-7,TRBV5-1,TGCGCCAGCCTTGTGCCCAGGGGATCCTACGAGCAGTACTTC,CASLVPRGSYEQYF
-,-,TRBJ2-3,TRBV19,TGTGCCAGTAGTAAGTCAGGGGCGCGTTCAGATACGCAGTATTTT,CASSKSGARSDTQYF
few,TRBD1,TRBJ1-2,TRBV28,TGTGCCAGCAGTTTAACAGGGGTTTATGGCTACACCTTC,CASSLTGVYGYTF
-,TRBD2,TRBJ2-1,TRBV9,TGTGCCAGCAGCGTAGATAGCGGGAGGGATGAGCAGTTCTTC,CASSVDSGRDEQFF
-,TRBD1,TRBJ2-3,TRBV5-1,TGCGCCAGCAGCGGTGGGGACAGCCGGACAGATACGCAGTATTTT,CASSGGDSRTDTQYF
-,TRBD1,TRBJ2-7,TRBV2,TGTGCCAGCATCTTGGGACAGAGCTCCTACGAGCAGTACTTC,CASILGQSSYEQYF
-,-,TRBJ2-1,TRBV27,TGTGCCAGCAGTTTCGGCCTACACTCCTACAATGAGCAGTTCTTC,CASSFGLHSYNEQFF
-,-,TRBJ2-2,TRBV9,TGTGCCAGCAGCGTAGGGGGACGCTGGAACACCGGGGAGCTGTTTTTT,CASSVGGRWNTGELFF
-,TRBD2,TRBJ2-1,TRBV7-3,TGTGCCAGCAGCTCCGGACTAGCGGCAGGCGGTGAGCAGTTCTTC,CASSSGLAAGGEQFF
few,TRBD1,TRBJ1-1,TRBV9,TGTGCCAGCAGCGTAGCCGGGACAGGGAGGACTGAAGCTTTCTTT,CASSVAGTGRTEAFF
-,-,TRBJ2-3,TRBV29-1,TGCAGCGTGTCGGGACACTCGGCAACAGATACGCAGTATTTT,CSVSGHSATDTQYF
once,-,TRBJ2-5,TRBV7-9,TGTGCCAGCAGCTTAGCGGGAGGCCAAGAGACCCAGTACTTC,CASSLAGGQETQYF
-,TRBD2,TRBJ2-3,TRBV5-1,TGCGCCAGCAGGGGACTAGCGGGAGGGGATACGCAGTATTTT,CASRGLAGGDTQYF
-,-,TRBJ1-1,TRBV5-4,TGTGCCAGCAGCTTGGTGGGGTTTACTGAAGCTTTCTTT,CASSLVGFTEAFF
-,-,TRBJ2-1,TRBV7-3,TGTGCCAGCAGCTTCACAACAGGGATCAATGAGCAGTTCTTC,CASSFTTGINEQFF
-,-,TRBJ2-7,TRBV9,TGTGCCAGCAGCGGGGGAGCCACCTACGAGCAGTACTTC,CASSGGATYEQYF
-,TRBD2,TRBJ2-3,TRBV10-3,TGTGCCATTCCCATTAGCGGGACTAGCACAGATACGCAGTATTTT,CAIPISGTSTDTQYF
-,-,TRBJ1-5,TRBV6-5,TGTGCCAGCAGTTACGAGGGGGGGCGGGGGCCCCAGCATTTT,CASSYEGGRGPQHF
-,-,TRBJ2-5,TRBV18,TGTGCCAGCTCAGGGGATTTTGAGACCCAGTACTTC,CASSGDFETQYF
-,-,TRBJ2-1,TRBV7-8,TGTGCCAGCAGCAAGGACACGGACAATGAGCAGTTCTTC,CASSKDTDNEQFF
-,-,TRBJ2-3,TRBV4-1,TGCGCCAGCAGCCAGGCGGTCCGGGATACGCAGTATTTT,CASSQAVRDTQYF
-,TRBD1,TRBJ1-2,TRBV30,TGTGCCTGGAAGGCGACAGGGAATGGCTACACCTTC,CAWKATGNGYTF
-,-,TRBJ2-2,TRBV19,TGTGCCAGTACTAGAAGGACAGAAAGCACCGGGGAGCTGTTTTTT,CASTRRTESTGELFF
-,-,TRBJ2-7,TRBV7-9,TGTGCCAGCAGCTTGGGCAGGACCGACGAGCAGTACTTC,CASSLGRTDEQYF
-,-,TRBJ1-6,TRBV7-2,TGTGCCAGCAGCACAACGAATTCACCCCTCCACTTT,CASSTTNSPLHF
-,-,TRBJ1-2,TRBV11-2,TGTGCCAGCAGCTTCGCCGGGAGGGCCTATGGCTACACCTTC,CASSFAGRAYGYTF
once,-,TRBJ2-5,TRBV7-3,TGTGCCAGCAGCTCCCAGGGGGGGGAGACCCAGTACTTC,CASSSQGGETQYF
-,TRBD1,TRBJ2-2,TRBV9,TGTGCCAGCAGCGGGGGGACAGTGAACACCGGGGAGCTGTTTTTT,CASSGGTVNTGELFF
-,-,TRBJ1-4,TRBV27,TGTGCCAGCAGTTACATGCTAGGGGAAAAACTGTTTTTT,CASSYMLGEKLFF